This entry lists 6 T cell receptor beta chains sequenced from one sample in a study of shared clonotypes between healthy human individuals. Sequencing used immunoSEQ multiplex PCR; TCRdb keeps in-frame clones, though not all of them. The sample has some 2.4 million clones, over 85% seen once. Sequenced sample: naive CD4+ T cells from PBMCs. As to subset: CD45RA+ positively selected. All receptors come from a man aged 18-30 years in good health. Some clones in this sample may be carry-over from other donors' samples.

The chain uses TRBV5-4 and TRBJ1-2; 9 bases match TRBD1. Trimming at V came to 4 bases and at J to 6 bases, leaving 4 bases not matched to a gene. CDR1 and CDR2 from the germline V gene are SGHNT and YYREEE (reference sequence). CDR3 length equals 13 residues. The CDR3 is CASSIGTGNGYTF. As DNA, the CDR3 is TGTGCCAGCAGCATCGGGACAGGGAATGGCTACACCTTC. The entire variable domain, with the rest obtained from reference TRBV5-4 and TRBJ1-2, is as follows: ETGVTQSPTHLIKTRGQQVTLRCSSQSGHNTVSWYQQALGQGPQFIFQYYREEENGRGNFPPRFSGLQFPNYSSELNVNALELDDSALYLCASSIGTGNGYTFGSGTRLTVV.

The chain has TRBV30 and TRBJ2-5; D is ambiguous. The CDR3 is made up of 11 amino acids. Per germline, CDR1 GTSNPN and CDR2 SVGIG (reference sequence). Trimming removed 5 bases from V and 4 bases from J, with 8 bases in between. The CDR3 bases are TGTGCCTGGGGGGTGGCAGAGACCCAGTACTTC. Its protein product is CAWGVAETQYF.

This clone was seen a single time. The chain is built from TRBV7-3 and TRBJ2-7; 13 nucleotides match TRBD2. Germline V CDR1 and CDR2: SGHTA, FQGTGA. The CDR3 has 16 residues. The J segment lost 4 bases and the V segment lost 2 bases, leaving 5 bases of the junction unmatched. The CDR3 DNA is TGTGCCAGCAGCTTATCTGGGACTAGCGGGATGTACGAGCAGTACTTC. Amino acids: CASSLSGTSGMYEQYF.

The V call is TRBV18, the J call TRBJ2-7; TRBD2 might be the D (5 bases). The V end was cut by 4 bases, the J end by 3 bases, with 10 bases between. This CDR3 spans 13 amino acids. The germline CDR1 and CDR2 sequences are KGHSH and LQKENI. This CDR3 is CASSQGAFYEQYF. The CDR3 bases are TGTGCCAGCTCACAGGGAGCCTTCTACGAGCAGTACTTC.

Here the CDR3 DNA reads TGTGCCAGTGCAGGGAGGTACGAGCAGTACTTC. It is translated as CASAGRYEQYF. The V gene is TRBV19, the J gene TRBJ2-7; D might be TRBD2 (6 bases). V lost 8 bases to trimming and J lost 4 bases, with 9 bases between them. Germline CDR1 reads LNHDA; CDR2 reads SQIVND (reference sequence). This CDR3 has 11 amino acids.

To note about this clone: At the DNA level, this CDR3 is encoded by other sequences in the same sample as well. This CDR3 is CASSGNTEAFF. The CDR3, as DNA: TGTGCCAGCTCGGGGAACACTGAAGCTTTCTTT. The rearrangement joins TRBV19 to TRBJ1-1; D gene uncertain. Germline values: CDR1 LNHDA, CDR2 SQIVND (reference sequence). The CDR3 has 11 residues. V gave up 9 bases and J gave up 1 base, with 6 bases separating them.